The 20 T cell receptor beta chains in this list originate from one sample, sequenced in a study of T cells in Graves' hyperthyroidism and ophthalmopathy. What was amplified from RNA transcripts were TCR beta CDR3 regions. A set of HTBI primers served as the primers for a first-round RT-PCR of the TCR CDR3. TCRdb itself ran the multiplex PCR reads through MiXCR, one entry per CDR3 protein. The sample shows a few hundred thousand distinct CDR3 sequences, less than 20% of them seen only once. Source material: blood. These receptors all come from a young man with Graves' ophthalmopathy.

The rearrangement joins TRBV18 to TRBJ1-6, with D hard to call. CDR1 is KGHSH, CDR2 LQKENI, per germline. V was trimmed by 4 bases and J by 8 bases, leaving 15 bases between them. The CDR3 has 15 amino acids. CDR3 loop: CASSLRTAQDSPLHF. CDR3 nucleotides: TGTGCCAGCTCACTCAGGACGGCCCAGGATTCACCCCTCCACTTT.

This clonotype has a handful of counts. The chain has TRBV5-1 and TRBJ1-3; 9 positions agree with TRBD1. The junction had 8 bases not matched to a gene; V was cut back by 1 base and J by 0 bases. CDR3 size: 18 residues. In germline, CDR1 is SGHRS, CDR2 YFSETQ. CDR3 DNA: TGCGCCAGCAGCTTGCACCCGGGACAGGGATCCTCTGGAAACACCATATATTTT. It codes for CASSLHPGQGSSGNTIYF.

V gene TRBV24-1 combines with J gene TRBJ2-1; 7 bases agree with TRBD2. The germline CDR1 and CDR2 sequences are KGHDR and SFDVKD. The trim removed 11 bases at V and 3 bases at J, leaving 9 bases unmatched. The CDR3 length is 14 residues. CDR3 coding DNA: TGTGCCAGCATAAAGGGAGGGAACTACAATGAGCAGTTCTTC. It encodes CASIKGGNYNEQFF.

This clonotype was observed a handful of times. The genes are TRBV6-2 or TRBV6-3 and TRBJ2-3; weak D call: TRBD2 (5 bases). The germline V gene has CDR1 MNHEY and CDR2 SVGEGT. Deletions cut 2 bases from V and 6 bases from J, with 9 bases between. The CDR3 has 13 amino acids. The CDR3: CASSYGPGDTQYF. CDR3 DNA: TGTGCCAGCAGTTACGGCCCGGGGGATACGCAGTATTTT.

Notes on this clonotype: At one boundary the junction diverges from the germline segment, which might be a read error. V and J are TRBV5-1 and TRBJ2-4; 10 bases line up with TRBD2. CDR1 and CDR2 (germline): SGHRS, YFSETQ. The CDR3 has 14 residues. The CDR3 loop reads CTSSSSSGGNIQYF. In DNA, the CDR3 is TGCACCAGCAGCTCTTCTAGCGGGGGAAACATTCAGTACTTC.

The gene calls are TRBV5-6 and TRBJ2-7; D is unclear. Trimming cost V 2 bases and J 2 bases, with 11 bases left between them. The CDR3 has 14 residues. The germline V gene encodes CDR1 SGHDT and CDR2 YYEEEE. This CDR3 reads CASSLRASPYEQYF. In nucleotides, the CDR3 is TGTGCCAGCAGCTTACGGGCTTCGCCCTACGAGCAGTACTTC. Variable domain in full (rest from reference TRBV5-6 and TRBJ2-7): DAGVTQSPTHLIKTRGQQVTLRCSPKSGHDTVSWYQQALGQGPQFIFQYYEEEERQRGNFPDRFSGHQFPNYSSELNVNALLLGDSALYLCASSLRASPYEQYFGPGTRLTVT.

This chain connects TRBV6-5 to TRBJ1-3; no definite D call. This CDR3 comprises 16 residues. Germline-derived CDR1 and CDR2 are MNHEY and SVGAGI. V was clipped by 2 bases and J by 0 bases, with 11 bases between them. The CDR3 here is CASSYGDGLSGNTIYF. The CDR3 DNA reads as TGTGCCAGCAGTTACGGTGACGGACTCTCTGGAAACACCATATATTTT.

This clonotype was detected only a few times. CDR3: CASTGGSGTEAFF. CDR3 sequence (DNA): TGTGCCAGCACAGGGGGCTCTGGAACTGAAGCTTTCTTT. The chain has TRBV6-1 and TRBJ1-1, with 8 bases lining up with TRBD1. The germline V gene encodes CDR1 MNHNS and CDR2 SASEGT. Unmatched junction bases numbered 6, after V lost 7 bases and J lost 5 bases. The CDR3 has 13 amino acids.

This chain connects TRBV12-3 or TRBV12-4 to TRBJ2-3; tentative D call: TRBD1 (6 bases). V lost 5 bases to trimming and J lost 13 bases, with 16 bases between them. CDR3 length equals 12 residues. The CDR3 bases are TGTGCCAGCAGTCCCGGGACACGTCTAGAGTATTTT. It specifies CASSPGTRLEYF.

This clonotype was detected only a few times. The chain has TRBV4-1 and TRBJ1-6; 10 nucleotides line up with TRBD1. Trimming removed 6 bases from V and 10 bases from J; junction bases left unmatched: 9. From germline, CDR1 is MGHRA and CDR2 YSYEKL. This CDR3 has 15 amino acids. The CDR3 bases are TGCGCCAGCAGAGCGGTGGGGACAGGGGTCTCACCCCTCCACTTT. Encoded protein: CASRAVGTGVSPLHF.

The V and J genes are TRBV13 and TRBJ1-3, with a possible D match to TRBD1 (5 bases). Germline lookup yields CDR1 PRHDT and CDR2 FYEKMQ (reference sequence). The CDR3 extends over 15 amino acids. Trimming cost V 4 bases and J 8 bases, with 18 bases left between them. CDR3 nucleotides: TGTGCCAGCAGCTCTAGTCCACAGGAGACCGACACCATATATTTT. It specifies CASSSSPQETDTIYF.

In its sample, this clonotype was seen many times. V and J are TRBV12-5 and TRBJ2-1; 8 nucleotides match TRBD2. Germline V gene sequence: CDR1 LGHNT, CDR2 FRNRAP. J lost 0 bases, V lost 1 base, and 8 bases had no gene match. The CDR3 length is 18 residues. The CDR3 reads CASGLDHSGASSYNEQFF. DNA for the CDR3: TGTGCTAGTGGTTTGGACCATAGCGGGGCAAGCTCCTACAATGAGCAGTTCTTC.

This chain links TRBV19 with TRBJ2-7, with 8 bases fitting TRBD1. Trimming at V came to 4 bases and at J to 1 base, leaving 6 bases not matched to a gene. Germline V gene lookup returns CDR1 LNHDA and CDR2 SQIVND (reference sequence). This CDR3 spans 15 amino acids. The DNA of the CDR3 is TGTGCCAGTAGTACGGACAGGGATGGGTCCTACGAGCAGTACTTC. Its translation is CASSTDRDGSYEQYF.

The rearrangement uses TRBV6-1 and TRBJ2-1; D is perhaps TRBD1 or TRBD2 (6 bases each). V was pared by 11 bases and J by 0 bases, with 20 bases between. Per germline, CDR1 MNHNS and CDR2 SASEGT. This CDR3 spans 16 amino acids. CDR3 sequence (DNA): TGTGCCTCCAGAGGGGCCGGGGGCCGCTCCTACAATGAGCAGTTCTTC. It translates to CASRGAGGRSYNEQFF.

The chain's CDR3 is CASSIAWETTNGYTF. In DNA form, the CDR3 reads TGTGCCAGTAGTATAGCATGGGAGACAACTAATGGCTACACCTTC. V gene TRBV19 combines with J gene TRBJ1-2; D ambiguous. The CDR3 length is 15 residues. Trimming stripped 1 base from V and 6 bases from J, with 15 bases between. The germline CDR1 and CDR2 sequences are LNHDA and SQIVND (reference sequence).

Many counts were recorded for this clonotype. This sequence joins TRBV2 and TRBJ1-5; D may be TRBD1 (5 bases). V dropped 8 bases and J dropped 3 bases, with 17 bases sitting between them. This CDR3 spans 15 amino acids. Germline V CDR1 and CDR2: SNHLY, FYNNEI. The CDR3 nucleotides read TGTGCCAGCTCGAGGACGACAGCCTTCAATCAGCCCCAGCATTTT. This encodes CASSRTTAFNQPQHF.

Many counts were recorded for this clonotype. The genes are TRBV3-1 and TRBJ2-7; 11 positions match TRBD2. Germline CDR1 is LGHDT and CDR2 is YNNKEL (reference sequence). V lost 4 bases to trimming and J lost 2 bases; unmatched junction nucleotides: 4. CDR3 length equals 15 residues. For the CDR3, the DNA is TGTGCCAGCAGCCGGCTAGCGGGGGGCCCCTACGAGCAGTACTTC. Amino acids: CASSRLAGGPYEQYF.

The chain couples TRBV6-2 or TRBV6-3 to TRBJ2-7; possible D gene TRBD1, 6 bases. This CDR3 is 15 amino acids long. The germline CDR1 and CDR2 sequences are MNHEY and SVGEGT. V dropped 5 bases and J dropped 3 bases, with 17 bases sitting between them. CDR3 in DNA: TGTGCCAGCAGTCGAATGAGACAGGTGAGCTACGAGCAGTACTTC. It encodes CASSRMRQVSYEQYF.

This clonotype has only a few counts. The gene calls are TRBV7-3 and TRBJ2-1; perhaps TRBD2 as D (6 bases). Deletions cut 1 base from V and 10 bases from J, with 29 bases between. Germline CDR1 is SGHTA and CDR2 is FQGTGA. The CDR3 length is 19 residues. CDR3 loop: CASSLISDSTGTFAHEQFF. DNA of the CDR3: TGTGCCAGCAGCTTAATATCGGATTCGACCGGGACTTTCGCTCACGAGCAGTTCTTC.

This clonotype showed up just once. One base away lies a much larger clone, so this may be a sequencing read error. The chain uses TRBV5-5 and TRBJ2-7; tentative D call: TRBD2 (6 bases). Germline lookup yields CDR1 SGHKS and CDR2 YYEKEE (reference sequence). CDR3 length: 14 amino acids. The CDR3, as DNA: TGTGCCAGCAGCGGGGGGTCCGGGAGTTACGGGCAGTACTTC. This encodes CASSGGSGSYGQYF.